These 20 T cell receptor beta chains were sequenced from one sample in a study of T cells after yellow fever vaccination. TCRdb re-called the 5' RACE reads with MiXCR, one entry per CDR3 protein. Of around 320,000 distinct CDR3 sequences listed, 3.5% to 5% are singletons. The input for sequencing was PBMCs, taken 15 days after the yellow fever booster vaccination. The receptors were gathered from a man aged 18 to 30 who received the YFV17D yellow fever vaccine.

The chain recombines TRBV7-3 with TRBJ2-1; D not certain. Trimming removed 2 bases at V and 4 bases at J, with 9 bases between. This CDR3 has 14 residues. Looked up from germline, CDR1 is SGHTA and CDR2 is FQGTGA. CDR3 nucleotides: TGTGCCAGCAGCTTACAGACCCCATACAATGAGCAGTTCTTC. This sequence encodes CASSLQTPYNEQFF.

This clonotype was counted between two and nine times. The chain joins TRBV4-2 to TRBJ1-6, with D possibly being TRBD1 (5 bases). Trimming shortened V by 1 base and J by 6 bases, and 13 bases separated the two germline ends. CDR3 length: 16 amino acids. Germline V gene sequence: CDR1 LGHNA, CDR2 YNFKEQ. This CDR3 reads CASSQARKGPNSPLHF. The CDR3 DNA is TGTGCCAGCAGCCAAGCGAGGAAGGGGCCTAATTCACCCCTCCACTTT.

This clonotype was observed a handful of times. The chain is built from TRBV7-2 and TRBJ2-4; D uncertain. Looked up from germline, CDR1 is SGHTA and CDR2 is FQGNSA. The CDR3 runs 13 residues. V lost 5 bases and J lost 8, with 13 bases in between. In nucleotides, the CDR3 is TGTGCCAGCAGCCCCAGCCCCACGGACATTCAGTACTTC. Translating it yields CASSPSPTDIQYF.

This clonotype was observed many times. The chain is built from TRBV11-2 and TRBJ2-1; D may be TRBD2 (7 bases). The germline V gene has CDR1 SGHAT and CDR2 FQNNGV. Trimming left V 3 bases short and J 6 bases short, with 15 bases between. CDR3 length equals 15 residues. CDR3: CASSFSGGSINEQFF. The DNA for the CDR3 is TGTGCCAGCAGCTTTTCGGGGGGCAGCATCAATGAGCAGTTCTTC.

This clonotype was counted only a few times. The chain joins TRBV11-2 to TRBJ2-3; 12 positions agree with TRBD2. The trim removed 5 bases at V and 4 bases at J, leaving 4 bases unmatched. Germline V CDR1 and CDR2: SGHAT, FQNNGV. The CDR3 has 15 amino acids. CDR3 amino acids: CASSAASGGADTQYF. The CDR3 DNA reads TGTGCCAGCAGCGCGGCTAGCGGGGGGGCAGATACGCAGTATTTT.

V usage is TRBV7-9 and J usage is TRBJ2-1, with 10 bases fitting TRBD2. With 6 bases clipped from V and 5 bases from J, the junction kept 4 bases outside the gene matches. CDR3 length equals 14 residues. The germline CDR1 and CDR2 sequences are SEHNR and FQNEAQ (reference sequence). The CDR3 region has the DNA TGTGCCAGCAGGAGCGGGGGGGAAAACAATGAGCAGTTCTTC. Translation: CASRSGGENNEQFF. Drawing the rest from reference TRBV7-9 and TRBJ2-1, the complete variable domain is DTGVSQNPRHKITKRGQNVTFRCDPISEHNRLYWYRQTLGQGPEFLTYFQNEAQLEKSRLLSDRFSAERPKGSFSTLEIQRTEQGDSAMYLCASRSGGENNEQFFGPGTRLTVL.

A few counts support this clonotype. This sequence joins TRBV2 and TRBJ2-1; a weak D match, TRBD2 (5 bases). Germline lookup yields CDR1 SNHLY and CDR2 FYNNEI. Between the trimmed V and J ends, which lost 7 bases and 9 bases, there was a span of 13 bases. The CDR3 has 12 residues. In nucleotides, the CDR3 is TGTGCCAGCAAATTAGAGGGTACTGAGCAGTTCTTC. Its translation: CASKLEGTEQFF.

This clonotype has a count of ten or more. The CDR3 region has the DNA TGTGCCACCGAAGGGGAGAACACCGGGGAGCTGTTTTTT. This translates into CATEGENTGELFF. The chain is built from TRBV24-1 and TRBJ2-2, with D maybe TRBD1 (5 bases). Germline CDR1 KGHDR, CDR2 SFDVKD. V dropped 9 bases and J dropped 1 base, with 8 bases sitting between them. The length of the CDR3 is 13 residues.

V and J are TRBV11-2 and TRBJ2-6, with unresolved D. Per germline, CDR1 SGHAT and CDR2 FQNNGV. This CDR3 has 16 residues. V lost 0 bases and J lost 0, with 6 bases in between. The CDR3 DNA is TGTGCCAGCAGCTTAGACCCCAGCTCTGGGGCCAACGTCCTGACTTTC. As protein: CASSLDPSSGANVLTF.

This clonotype has more than one count but fewer than ten. V is TRBV5-1 and J is TRBJ2-3, with TRBD1 matching over 8 bases. Germline V gene lookup returns CDR1 SGHRS and CDR2 YFSETQ. With V trimmed by 4 bases and J by 1 base, 8 bases remained unmatched. This CDR3 is 16 amino acids long. CDR3 nucleotides: TGCGCCAGCAGCACCCTGACAGGGGTTGGCACAGATACGCAGTATTTT. It specifies CASSTLTGVGTDTQYF. Filled out from reference TRBV5-1 and TRBJ2-3, the complete variable domain reads KAGVTQTPRYLIKTRGQQVTLSCSPISGHRSVSWYQQTPGQGLQFLFEYFSETQRNKGNFPGRFSGRQFSNSRSEMNVSTLELGDSALYLCASSTLTGVGTDTQYFGPGTRLTVL.

This clonotype has more than one count but fewer than ten. This chain connects TRBV10-3 to TRBJ2-1, with D unclear. Trimming stripped 3 bases from V and 5 bases from J, with 8 bases between. Per germline, CDR1 ENHRY and CDR2 SYGVKD. There are 13 residues in the CDR3. CDR3 loop: CAISELFHNEQFF. CDR3 coding DNA: TGTGCCATCAGTGAACTCTTCCACAATGAGCAGTTCTTC.

Many counts were recorded for this clonotype. The genes are TRBV4-2 and TRBJ2-1, with 8 bases lining up with TRBD2. CDR1 is LGHNA and CDR2 is YNFKEQ in the germline V gene. After removal of 2 bases from V and 4 bases from J, the junction contained 7 bases not matched to a gene. The CDR3 is 16 residues long. The CDR3 is CASSQRERGSYNEQFF. The CDR3, as DNA: TGTGCCAGCAGCCAACGTGAGCGGGGGTCTTACAATGAGCAGTTCTTC.

This clonotype came up many times. This chain links TRBV20-1 with TRBJ1-2, with TRBD1 matching over 8 bases. V dropped 5 bases and J dropped 3; count of bases not matched to a gene: 8. Per the germline V gene, CDR1 is DFQATT and CDR2 is SNEGSKA (reference sequence). There are 14 residues in the CDR3. Written as DNA, the CDR3 is TGCAGTGCTGGGACCGGGACAGGCGACTATGGCTACACCTTC. Its translation is CSAGTGTGDYGYTF.

This clonotype appeared many times. V is TRBV4-3 and J is TRBJ2-3, with 8 bases matching TRBD1. V lost 3 bases to trimming and J lost 4 bases; unmatched junction nucleotides: 6. Per germline, CDR1 LGHNA and CDR2 YSLEER. The CDR3 loop spans 15 amino acids. The CDR3 sequence: CASSHRQGQADTQYF. The CDR3 region has the DNA TGCGCCAGCAGCCATAGACAGGGGCAGGCAGATACGCAGTATTTT.

This clonotype was picked up many times. The rearrangement joins TRBV29-1 to TRBJ2-7; D possibly uses TRBD1 or TRBD2 (5 bases each). The CDR3 totals 11 residues. Germline CDR1 SQVTM, CDR2 ANQGSEA. V shed 6 bases and J shed 3 bases, with 9 bases lying between them. The CDR3 region is CSVGDGYEQYV. For the CDR3, the DNA is TGCAGCGTAGGGGACGGCTACGAGCAGTACGTC.

This clonotype was counted between two and nine times. CDR3 region: CASSSLQGIGSYEQYF. The CDR3 nucleotides are TGTGCCAGCAGCTCCCTGCAGGGGATCGGATCCTACGAGCAGTACTTC. The V call is TRBV13, the J call TRBJ2-7, with a tentative D call TRBD1 (6 bases). Germline assignment: CDR1 PRHDT and CDR2 FYEKMQ (reference sequence). This CDR3 has 16 amino acids. V gave up 4 bases and J gave up 1 base, with 17 bases separating them.

This clonotype was picked up many times. The J gene is TRBJ2-5, the V gene TRBV20-1; no definite D call. Trimming removed 3 bases from V and 1 base from J, with 3 bases in between. Germline V CDR1 and CDR2: DFQATT, SNEGSKA (reference sequence). The CDR3 runs 11 residues. CDR3 in amino acids: CSARGQETQYF. The DNA of the CDR3 is TGCAGTGCTAGGGGCCAAGAGACCCAGTACTTC.

This clonotype was observed a handful of times. V gene TRBV27 combines with J gene TRBJ1-2; perhaps TRBD1 as D (5 bases). Trimming took 4 bases from V and 4 from J, leaving 10 bases between them. In germline, CDR1 is MNHEY, CDR2 SMNVEV (reference sequence). This CDR3 has 13 amino acids. The CDR3 sequence: CASSYGAGYGYTF. As DNA, the CDR3 is TGTGCCAGCAGTTACGGGGCTGGCTATGGCTACACCTTC.

This sequence joins TRBV9 and TRBJ2-3, with 8 bases identical to TRBD1. Unmatched junction bases numbered 7, after V lost 3 bases and J lost 4 bases. CDR1 is SGDLS, CDR2 YYNGEE, per germline. The length of the CDR3 is 15 residues. This chain's CDR3 is CASSAQGAVADTQYF. The CDR3 nucleotides are TGTGCCAGCAGCGCGCAGGGGGCGGTAGCAGATACGCAGTATTTT.

This clonotype was recorded at least ten times. J is TRBJ1-5 and V is TRBV12-3 or TRBV12-4, with 9 bases matching TRBD1. The ends lost 8 bases at V and 9 bases at J; junction bases unmatched: 8. CDR3 length: 13 residues. The CDR3 nucleotides read TGTGCCAGCGGAAGGACAGGGGCACGGCCCCAGCATTTT. This encodes CASGRTGARPQHF.